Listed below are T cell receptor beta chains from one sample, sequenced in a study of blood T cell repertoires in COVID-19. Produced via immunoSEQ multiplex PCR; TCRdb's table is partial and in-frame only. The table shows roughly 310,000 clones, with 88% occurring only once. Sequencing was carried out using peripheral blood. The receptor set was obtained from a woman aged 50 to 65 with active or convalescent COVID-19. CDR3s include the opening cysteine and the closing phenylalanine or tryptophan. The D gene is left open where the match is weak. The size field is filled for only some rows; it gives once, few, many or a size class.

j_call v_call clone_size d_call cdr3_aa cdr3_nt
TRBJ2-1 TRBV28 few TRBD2 CASSSPGSGRGYEQFF TGTGCCAGCAGTTCGCCGGGTAGCGGGAGGGGGTATGAGCAGTTCTTC
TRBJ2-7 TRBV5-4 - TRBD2 CASSPGLAGPYEQYF TGTGCCAGCAGCCCGGGACTAGCGGGACCCTACGAGCAGTACTTC
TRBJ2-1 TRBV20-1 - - CSARPYNEQFF TGCAGTGCTAGACCTTACAATGAGCAGTTCTTC
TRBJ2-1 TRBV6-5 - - CASSYRSGEQFF TGTGCCAGCAGTTACAGGTCGGGAGAGCAGTTCTTC
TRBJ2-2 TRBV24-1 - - CATSDTTGTQFTGELFF TGTGCCACCAGTGATACCACCGGGACTCAATTCACCGGGGAGCTGTTTTTT
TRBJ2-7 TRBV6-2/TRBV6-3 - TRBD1 CASSYRRDRGLNEQYF TGTGCCAGCAGTTACCGCCGGGACAGGGGGCTCAACGAGCAGTACTTC
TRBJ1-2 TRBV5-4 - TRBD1 CASSSGQGQDGYTF TGTGCCAGCAGCTCTGGACAGGGACAGGATGGCTACACCTTC
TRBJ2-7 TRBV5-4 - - CASSLVSGDEQYF TGTGCCAGCAGCTTGGTGAGCGGAGACGAGCAGTACTTC
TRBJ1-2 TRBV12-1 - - CASILYRDYGYTF TGTGCCAGCATCCTATACAGGGACTATGGCTACACCTTC
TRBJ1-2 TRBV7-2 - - CASSYGSSLYGYTF TGTGCCAGCAGCTACGGGTCTTCCCTCTATGGCTACACCTTC
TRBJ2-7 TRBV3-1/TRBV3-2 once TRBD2 CASSPGTSGNNWYF TGTGCCAGCAGCCCAGGGACTAGCGGGAATAATTGGTACTTC
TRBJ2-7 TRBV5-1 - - CASSDSTYEQYF TGCGCCAGCAGCGACAGCACCTACGAGCAGTACTTC
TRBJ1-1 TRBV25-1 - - CASSEYRTQGENTEAFF TGTGCCAGCAGTGAATACCGAACACAGGGAGAGAACACTGAAGCTTTCTTT
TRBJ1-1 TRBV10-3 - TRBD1 CAISGDRGNTEAFF TGTGCCATCAGCGGGGACAGAGGGAACACTGAAGCTTTCTTT
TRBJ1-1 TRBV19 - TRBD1 CASTSTGGTEAFF TGTGCCAGTACCTCGACAGGGGGCACTGAAGCTTTCTTT
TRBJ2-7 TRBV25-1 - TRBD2 CASRMTSGYEQYF TGTGCCAGCCGGATGACTAGCGGCTACGAGCAGTACTTC
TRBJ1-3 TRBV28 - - CASSKYLRNTIYF TGTGCCAGCAGTAAATACTTGAGAAACACCATATATTTT
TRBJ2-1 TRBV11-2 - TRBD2 CASSLSGRSNTEQFF TGTGCCAGCAGCTTAAGCGGGAGGAGTAATACTGAGCAGTTCTTC
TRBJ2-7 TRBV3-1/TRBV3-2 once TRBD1 CASSHTGTGAGEQYF TGTGCCAGCAGCCACACCGGGACAGGGGCAGGGGAGCAGTACTTC
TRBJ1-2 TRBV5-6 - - CASSLGGLLSLNYGYTF TGTGCCAGCAGCTTGGGTGGGCTTTTGAGCTTGAACTATGGCTACACCTTC
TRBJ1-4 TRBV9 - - CASSPRGGVNEKLFF TGTGCCAGCAGCCCCCGGGGGGGAGTTAATGAAAAACTGTTTTTT
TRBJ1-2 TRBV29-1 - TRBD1 CSVADRGNYGYTF TGCAGCGTTGCTGACAGGGGGAACTATGGCTACACCTTC
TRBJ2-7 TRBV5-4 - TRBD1 CASSRLQGAEQYF TGTGCCAGCAGCCGTTTACAGGGGGCAGAGCAGTACTTC